The 9 T cell receptor beta chains listed next were all sequenced from one sample in a study of Graves' ophthalmopathy and Graves' hyperthyroidism. RNA transcripts provided the template for amplifying TCR beta CDR3 regions. Investigators did first-round RT-PCR with HTBI primers, then second-round multiplex PCR. MiXCR, run by TCRdb on the multiplex PCR reads, gives a single entry per CDR3 protein. The sample holds some 240,000 distinct CDR3 sequences, less than 55% seen once. Input material: peripheral blood. These TCRs come from an adult man with Graves' ophthalmopathy.

The V and J genes are TRBV29-1 and TRBJ2-6; 12 nucleotides agree with TRBD1. This CDR3 is built from 16 residues. Trimming removed 5 bases from V and 3 bases from J; junction bases left unmatched: 5. CDR1 is SQVTM, CDR2 ANQGSEA, per germline. CDR3 protein: CSVRGQGADGANVLTF. The CDR3 coding sequence is TGCAGCGTTAGGGGACAGGGGGCGGATGGGGCCAACGTCCTGACTTTC.

The CDR3 DNA is TGTGCCAGCAGTTTCATGGGGGGAACTGAAAAACTGTTTTTT. Residues: CASSFMGGTEKLFF. The chain is built from TRBV7-8 and TRBJ1-4; possibly TRBD1 for D (5 bases). CDR3 length equals 14 residues. The V end lost 6 bases, the J end lost 7 bases, and 15 bases lay between the germline ends. CDR1 and CDR2 (germline): SGHVS, FQNEAQ.

This clonotype was found once. The V call is TRBV5-1, the J call TRBJ2-6; D may be TRBD1 (5 bases). There are 15 residues in the CDR3. The germline V and J ends were trimmed by 0 bases and 1 base, with 5 bases remaining between them. CDR1 and CDR2 (germline): SGHRS, YFSETQ. CDR3 nucleotides: TGCGCCAGCAGCTTGGGACAGTCTGGGGCCAACGTCCTGACTTTC. Translated: CASSLGQSGANVLTF.

Many counts were recorded for this clonotype. The CDR3 sequence is CASSPRDGPYEQYF. The CDR3 DNA is TGTGCCAGCAGCCCCCGGGACGGACCCTACGAGCAGTACTTC. The chain couples TRBV7-6 to TRBJ2-7, with D perhaps TRBD1 or TRBD2 (5 bases each). Trimming left V 5 bases short and J 2 bases short, with 13 bases between. Germline lookup yields CDR1 SGHVS and CDR2 FNYEAQ. The CDR3 sequence is 14 residues long. The entire variable domain, with the rest obtained from reference TRBV7-6 and TRBJ2-7, is as follows: GAGVSQSPRYKVTKRGQDVALRCDPISGHVSLYWYRQALGQGPEFLTYFNYEAQQDKSGLPNDRFSAERPEGSISTLTIQRTEQRDSAMYRCASSPRDGPYEQYFGPGTRLTVT.

This clonotype turned up a few times. The V gene is TRBV7-9, the J gene TRBJ2-7; D remains ambiguous. CDR1 and CDR2 (germline): SEHNR, FQNEAQ (reference sequence). The CDR3 loop spans 12 amino acids. V was cut by 6 bases and J by 4 bases, with 10 bases left in between. CDR3 in DNA: TGTGCCAGCAGTTTCGGACCGTACGAGCAGTACTTC. It translates to CASSFGPYEQYF.

The V gene is TRBV20-1, the J gene TRBJ2-7; 10 bases match TRBD1. CDR3 length: 15 amino acids. J was trimmed by 2 bases and V by 1 base; bases with no gene match: 5. Germline CDR1 DFQATT, CDR2 SNEGSKA (reference sequence). CDR3 DNA sequence: TGCAGTGCTAGAGCCCGGGACAGGGGAACCTACGAGCAGTACTTC. Translated, it gives CSARARDRGTYEQYF.

V and J are TRBV6-1 and TRBJ2-7; D may be TRBD1 (6 bases). There are 16 residues in the CDR3. Germline CDR1 is MNHNS and CDR2 is SASEGT. With 8 bases removed from V and 2 bases from J, the gap between germline ends came to 22 bases. CDR3 sequence (DNA): TGTGCCAGCTCACCAATGCGAACACAGGGAACCTACGAGCAGTACTTC. It codes for CASSPMRTQGTYEQYF.

This clonotype was observed a few times. The genes are TRBV20-1 and TRBJ1-1; D gene unclear. The CDR3 is 13 residues long. V dropped 7 bases and J dropped 4 bases, with 16 bases sitting between them. Germline V gene lookup returns CDR1 DFQATT and CDR2 SNEGSKA (reference sequence). The CDR3 is CSVYLLGVTEAFF. Written as DNA, the CDR3 is TGCAGTGTATACCTGCTCGGGGTCACTGAAGCTTTCTTT.

There are a few counts of this clonotype. The chain couples TRBV7-9 to TRBJ1-4, with 11 bases matching TRBD1. Germline V gene sequence: CDR1 SEHNR, CDR2 FQNEAQ (reference sequence). The CDR3 is 18 residues long. Losses at the gene ends were 5 bases for V and 0 bases for J; bases not matched to a gene: 8. DNA for the CDR3: TGTGCCAGCAGCCGTACTCCGGGACAGGGGGCAACTAATGAAAAACTGTTTTTT. Residues: CASSRTPGQGATNEKLFF. The full variable domain, completed using reference TRBV7-9 and TRBJ1-4, is DTGVSQNPRHKITKRGQNVTFRCDPISEHNRLYWYRQTLGQGPEFLTYFQNEAQLEKSRLLSDRFSAERPKGSFSTLEIQRTEQGDSAMYLCASSRTPGQGATNEKLFFGSGTQLSVL.